The clone carrying this T cell receptor beta chain occurred many times. CDR1 and CDR2 from the germline V gene are MDHEN and SYDVKM. The CDR3 runs 19 residues. Trimming removed 7 bases at V and 0 bases at J, with 25 bases between. Using a J-beta primer mix together with a sample-barcoded 5' primer, a second PCR was run for about 6 to 11 cycles. MiXCR was run by TCRdb on the 5' RACE reads, yielding one entry per CDR3 protein. The table includes 1.5 million to 2 million distinct CDR3 sequences, around 50% detected once. These data originate in a study of blood T cells in healthy people across ages. Sequencing was done on a sample of blood. J is TRBJ2-4 and V is TRBV28; D is possibly TRBD1 (6 bases). The receptor was isolated from a woman in her 40s in good health. As DNA, the CDR3 is TGTGCCAGCACCCAACCGGGACACGGTCGCCCCTTAGCCAAAAACATTCAGTACTTC. Protein product: CASTQPGHGRPLAKNIQYF.